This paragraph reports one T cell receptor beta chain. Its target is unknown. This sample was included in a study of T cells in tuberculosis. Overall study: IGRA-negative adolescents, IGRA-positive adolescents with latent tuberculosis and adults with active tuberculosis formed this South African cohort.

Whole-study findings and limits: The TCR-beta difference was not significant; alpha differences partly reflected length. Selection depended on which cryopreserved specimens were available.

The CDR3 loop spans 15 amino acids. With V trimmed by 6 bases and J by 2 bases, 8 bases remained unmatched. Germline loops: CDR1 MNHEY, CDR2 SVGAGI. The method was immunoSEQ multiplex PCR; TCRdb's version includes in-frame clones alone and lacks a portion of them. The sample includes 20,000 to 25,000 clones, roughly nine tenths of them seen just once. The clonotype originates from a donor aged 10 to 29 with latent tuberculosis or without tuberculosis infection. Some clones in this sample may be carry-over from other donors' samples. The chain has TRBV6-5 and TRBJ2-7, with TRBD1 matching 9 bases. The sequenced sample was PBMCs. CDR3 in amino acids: CASSLGQGYPYEQYF. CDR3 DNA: TGTGCCAGCAGCCTTGGACAGGGGTACCCCTACGAGCAGTACTTC.